The sequence of this TCR beta chain was determined in a study of human T cells and chemical hapten exposure (dated by TCRdb to about 2021). Regarding the study in general: For sensitization, 2% DPC in acetone was applied to a 2 cm by 2 cm area of upper inner arm skin. Blood samples were taken from patients before sensitization (week 0) and then at 2, 6 and about 24 weeks after DPC sensitization. Peripheral blood TCR repertoire changes were tracked in vivo in alopecia patients during primary and secondary sensitization to the hapten diphenylcyclopropenone (DPC). Libraries were combined into a pool for sequencing, and differences in TCR yield between samples came mainly from small differences in library volumes within the pool. Patients additionally received weekly therapeutic DPC doses to the scalp throughout the roughly 25-week study period. Patch tests used Finn chambers with 0.01% DPC on the upper back, scored after 6 days by International Contact Dermatitis Research Group standards. Most of the patients in the cohort were female, and the cohort covered alopecia areata with under or over 50% scalp involvement, alopecia totalis and alopecia universalis. Around 30 alopecia patients provided blood for TCR sequencing at one to four time points (pre-sensitization, 2, 6 and 24 weeks). The paper's findings and limits, for the study overall: Compared with pre-sensitization or healthy control sets, expanded TCRs formed significantly more large CDR3 similarity clusters, which is consistent with antigen-driven responses. Repeated subsampling changed both the strength of the expansion versus patch-test correlation and the threshold at which the correlation became significant. Because every patient had alopecia, a presumed autoimmune disease, the patients' immune response might differ from that of healthy individuals. Patch test score correlated positively with the number of PT1 expanded TCRs, reaching significance at thresholds 8, 16 and 32 but not at 4. DPC sensitization did not change the number of TCRs with a frequency above 1 in 1000, and there was no evidence of changes in global repertoire structure.

The library relied on RACE. The data were produced on a NextSeq 500. Library preparation attached unique molecular identifiers to individual cDNA molecules for quantitative, reproducible TCR counting. Each blood RNA sample was used to sequence both TCR alpha and TCR beta chains. For the original study's pipeline: A median of around 100,000 TCRs per sample was observed, with a range of about 20,000 to 690,600. V, J and CDR3 annotation of the TCR reads was performed with the Decombinator software suite. To make PS versus PT1 abundance plots, every sample was subsampled to the same number of TCRs (28,000). TCRs were defined as expanded if absent before sensitization and observed at least eight times at the 2-week time point. Clones were called with MiXCR by TCRdb after fastp trimmed the public reads at Q25, and only in-frame beta chains were retained. Every CDR3 protein is listed once, alongside the most common genes and DNA of its rows. The V and J calls, along with clone size, are taken from TCRdb and not from the paper's own processing. Recorded for this sample are approximately 50,000 distinct CDR3 sequences; roughly 12% of them occurred a single time. The ten largest clonotypes hold 4% of the sample.

Reading the germline V gene gives CDR1 SGHVS and CDR2 FQNEAQ. Reading from cysteine to phenylalanine, the CDR3 counts 15 amino acids. The entry retains the CDR3 DNA only, 45 bases that are in frame from base 1. V is clipped by 4 bases and J by 5 bases, and the sequence between their germline boundaries is 17 bases long. This clonotype was counted ten times or more. It lacks a known antigen. Base qualities are not provided; no much larger clone lies one nucleotide away. The sample's time point label, decoded: pre-sensitization, week 0. The treatment or condition label on this specimen signifies: therapeutic diphenylcyclopropenone sensitization with weekly scalp DPC. Blood at each patch-test visit was drawn before the patch test was applied. To be eligible, patients had to be aged 18 to 70, diagnosed with alopecia and judged suitable for DPC therapy, while pregnant patients were excluded. Total RNA was isolated from unfractionated whole blood collected in Tempus Blood RNA tubes.

Sequenced here: whole blood, sampled in connection with sensitization to the hapten diphenylcyclopropenone (DPC). This TCR derives from a woman aged 40 to 49 with alopecia areata. Some clones in this sample may be carry-over from other donors' samples. The rearranged chain carries TRBV7-8 and TRBJ1-1; the D region possibly corresponds to TRBD1 (6 bases align). The CDR3 protein: CASSSQNMRGTEAFF. The sequenced DNA: TGTGCCAGCAGCTCACAAAACATGAGGGGGACTGAAGCTTTCTTT.